The 32 T cell receptor beta chains listed next were all sequenced from one sample in a study of shared clonotypes between healthy human individuals. Assay: immunoSEQ multiplex PCR; the TCRdb copy retains only in-frame clones and omits some. This sample has roughly 500,000 clones, with 90% to 97% found just once. Sequenced sample: naive CD4+ T cells sorted from blood. As for subset: CD45RA+ positively selected. These receptors were collected from a woman aged 25 to 39 in good health.

The chain couples TRBV6-5 to TRBJ1-4, with unresolved D. Germline CDR1 MNHEY, CDR2 SVGAGI. The CDR3 has 15 residues. V dropped 0 bases and J dropped 5 bases, with 10 bases sitting between them. This CDR3 is CASSYSAALNEKLFF. The CDR3 DNA sequence: TGTGCCAGCAGTTACTCGGCGGCTCTAAATGAAAAACTGTTTTTT.

The chain is built from TRBV28 and TRBJ2-3, with unresolved D. The CDR3 spans 15 residues. CDR1 and CDR2 (germline): MDHEN, SYDVKM. Trimming removed 4 bases at V and 3 bases at J, with 14 bases between. The chain's CDR3 is CASSSTGSQTDTQYF. CDR3 sequence (DNA): TGTGCCAGCAGTTCAACGGGTAGTCAGACAGATACGCAGTATTTT.

The chain uses TRBV28 and TRBJ2-7; either TRBD1 or TRBD2 may fit D (5 bases each). Trimming pared 9 bases from V and 5 bases from J, leaving 17 bases between. The germline V gene has CDR1 MDHEN and CDR2 SYDVKM. The CDR3 loop spans 13 amino acids. The chain's CDR3 is CASRGSGLDEQYF. CDR3 in DNA: TGTGCCAGTCGGGGCAGTGGGCTCGACGAGCAGTACTTC.

This sequence joins TRBV28 and TRBJ2-7; D is ambiguous. Trimming pared 7 bases from V and 0 bases from J, leaving 13 bases between. This CDR3 contains 14 residues. CDR1 is MDHEN, CDR2 SYDVKM, per germline. In DNA, the CDR3 is TGTGCCAGCACCATCGCCGGCCTCTCCTACGAGCAGTACTTC. Translated: CASTIAGLSYEQYF.

This rearrangement joins TRBV18 to TRBJ2-4; unclear D gene. The CDR3 spans 16 residues. Trimming cost V 3 bases and J 1 base, with 13 bases left between them. Germline V gives CDR1 KGHSH, CDR2 LQKENI. CDR3 bases: TGTGCCAGCTCACCGGTATCCGGTGGGGCCAAAAACATTCAGTACTTC. Protein sequence: CASSPVSGGAKNIQYF.

The CDR3 spells CASSSGQTPEAFF. As DNA, the CDR3 is TGTGCCAGCAGCTCCGGACAGACCCCTGAAGCTTTCTTT. The chain couples TRBV6-1 to TRBJ1-1; TRBD1 might be the D (6 bases). In germline, CDR1 is MNHNS, CDR2 SASEGT. Trimming left V 6 bases short and J 6 bases short, with 14 bases between. The CDR3 covers 13 residues.

The chain has TRBV6-1 and TRBJ2-6; the D call may be TRBD1 or TRBD2 (5 bases each). Trimming took 2 bases from V and 4 from J, leaving 18 bases between them. The CDR3 contains 18 residues. CDR1 and CDR2 (germline): MNHNS, SASEGT. CDR3 residues: CASSEYRDLGGGANVLTF. The CDR3 region has the DNA TGTGCCAGCAGTGAATACCGGGACCTCGGTGGCGGGGCCAACGTCCTGACTTTC.

The chain links TRBV6-6 to TRBJ2-1, with a weak D call TRBD1 (5 bases). The CDR3 loop spans 15 amino acids. The V gene lost 0 bases and the J gene lost 4 bases, with 10 bases spanning the gap. From germline, CDR1 is MNHNY and CDR2 SVGAGI (reference sequence). The CDR3 nucleotides read TGTGCCAGCAGTTACTCGATTACAGGTTACAATGAGCAGTTCTTC. This encodes CASSYSITGYNEQFF.

This clone came up once. The CDR3 sequence: CASRINTEAFF. The CDR3 coding sequence is TGTGCCAGCAGGATCAACACTGAAGCTTTCTTT. This sequence joins TRBV7-9 and TRBJ1-1; D uncertain. CDR3 length equals 11 residues. The V and J ends lost 6 bases and 2 bases respectively, with 4 bases between them. Germline loops: CDR1 SEHNR, CDR2 FQNEAQ (reference sequence).

This clone is a singleton in its sample. The rearrangement links TRBV5-1 to TRBJ2-5; 14 bases fit TRBD2. Trimming at V came to 7 bases and at J to 5 bases, leaving 7 bases not matched to a gene. This CDR3 is 15 amino acids long. CDR1 and CDR2 (germline): SGHRS, YFSETQ. CDR3 nucleotide sequence: TGCGCCAGCGGTGGACTAGCGGGAGGAGGGGAGACCCAGTACTTC. Translating it yields CASGGLAGGGETQYF.

The chain is built from TRBV7-3 and TRBJ2-3, with D hard to call. CDR3 length equals 15 residues. Trimming took 2 bases from V and 1 from J, leaving 10 bases between them. CDR1 and CDR2 (germline): SGHTA, FQGTGA. CDR3 loop: CASSLGGHRTDTQYF. CDR3 bases: TGTGCCAGCAGCTTAGGCGGCCACCGCACAGATACGCAGTATTTT.

V and J are TRBV7-2 and TRBJ2-1; D gene uncertain. This CDR3 spans 14 amino acids. The V gene's germline CDR1 is SGHTA and CDR2 FQGNSA. V was clipped by 5 bases and J by 7 bases, with 15 bases between them. The CDR3 DNA follows: TGTGCCAGCAGCCCCCGAACAGATACTAATGAGCAGTTCTTC. Translating gives CASSPRTDTNEQFF.

This chain uses TRBV27 with TRBJ1-1; no reliable D call. The CDR3 contains 13 residues. The ends were cut back, 2 bases at V and 4 bases at J, with 8 bases in the middle. Germline lookup yields CDR1 MNHEY and CDR2 SMNVEV (reference sequence). CDR3 protein: CASSLGGSTEAFF. Here the CDR3 DNA reads TGTGCCAGCAGTTTAGGAGGTTCCACTGAAGCTTTCTTT.

This clone has more than one count but fewer than ten. V is TRBV5-4 and J is TRBJ2-7; D is unclear. The germline V gene encodes CDR1 SGHNT and CDR2 YYREEE (reference sequence). Trimming stripped 5 bases from V and 0 bases from J, with 6 bases between. The CDR3 runs 12 residues. Written as DNA, the CDR3 is TGTGCCAGCAGGTTTAGCTCCTACGAGCAGTACTTC. Translated: CASRFSSYEQYF.

The chain recombines TRBV27 with TRBJ2-7; TRBD1 agrees at 7 bases. CDR1 and CDR2 (germline): MNHEY, SMNVEV (reference sequence). With 7 bases clipped from V and 3 bases from J, the junction kept 9 bases outside the gene matches. The CDR3 extends over 14 amino acids. The CDR3 loop reads CASNRQGAGYEQYF. In DNA form, the CDR3 reads TGTGCCAGCAATCGACAGGGAGCCGGCTACGAGCAGTACTTC.

The chain recombines TRBV9 with TRBJ1-2; 7 bases align to TRBD1. After removal of 4 bases from V and 0 bases from J, the junction contained 6 bases not matched to a gene. CDR1 is SGDLS, CDR2 YYNGEE, per germline. This CDR3 has 15 amino acids. This CDR3 is CASSRTGASNYGYTF. The CDR3 DNA is TGTGCCAGCAGCCGAACAGGGGCTTCTAACTATGGCTACACCTTC.

The V gene is TRBV4-1, the J gene TRBJ2-1; no reliable D call. Germline V gene lookup returns CDR1 MGHRA and CDR2 YSYEKL. This CDR3 spans 15 amino acids. V shed 4 bases and J shed 9 bases, with 19 bases lying between them. The CDR3 nucleotides read TGCGCCAGCAGCCGCACAGTGATTGTTTCGAGTGAGCAGTTCTTC. It codes for CASSRTVIVSSEQFF.

The rearrangement uses TRBV19 and TRBJ2-2, with 8 nucleotides matching TRBD2. The CDR3 runs 19 residues. Per the germline V gene, CDR1 is LNHDA and CDR2 is SQIVND (reference sequence). V lost 3 bases, J lost 1 base, and 13 bases stayed unmatched. CDR3 nucleotides: TGTGCCAGTAGTATCCCACCCCCCGGGGGGGGGTGGAACACCGGGGAGCTGTTTTTT. It codes for CASSIPPPGGGWNTGELFF.

This clone was recorded once. The genes are TRBV27 and TRBJ2-4, with D tentatively TRBD2 (5 bases). Germline V gene sequence: CDR1 MNHEY, CDR2 SMNVEV (reference sequence). This CDR3 comprises 17 residues. V lost 6 bases and J 2 bases, leaving 20 bases between the germline ends. CDR3 sequence reads: CASRKDGFGIPKNIQYF. CDR3 DNA sequence: TGTGCCAGCAGGAAGGACGGATTCGGGATTCCCAAAAACATTCAGTACTTC.

This rearrangement joins TRBV28 to TRBJ1-4; maybe TRBD1 (5 bases). This CDR3 has 16 amino acids. From germline, CDR1 is MDHEN and CDR2 SYDVKM. Trimming removed 0 bases from V and 4 bases from J, with 12 bases in between. The CDR3 loop reads CASSLWPREVNEKLFF. The CDR3 DNA sequence: TGTGCCAGCAGTTTATGGCCCAGGGAGGTTAATGAAAAACTGTTTTTT.

This chain links TRBV28 with TRBJ2-3; 7 bases are shared with TRBD2. The trim removed 5 bases at V and 3 bases at J, leaving 11 bases unmatched. Germline values: CDR1 MDHEN, CDR2 SYDVKM. There are 16 residues in the CDR3. In nucleotides, the CDR3 is TGTGCCAGCAGTCTGCTGGGGGGAGGGGATACAGATACGCAGTATTTT. This encodes CASSLLGGGDTDTQYF.

The genes are TRBV11-1 and TRBJ2-7; 8 bases align to TRBD1. Trimming removed 1 base from V and 6 bases from J; junction bases left unmatched: 2. Germline CDR1 SGHAT, CDR2 FQDESV (reference sequence). CDR3 length: 13 amino acids. CDR3 bases: TGTGCCAGCAGCTTAGGTACAGGGGGCGAGCAGTACTTC. Its protein product is CASSLGTGGEQYF.

The rearrangement links TRBV27 to TRBJ2-5, with 10 bases identical to TRBD2. This CDR3 is built from 17 residues. Germline V CDR1 and CDR2: MNHEY, SMNVEV (reference sequence). Trimming took 5 bases from V and 2 from J; bases not matched to a gene: 11. CDR3: CASSAGLAAGLQETQYF. The CDR3 nucleotides read TGTGCCAGCAGTGCCGGACTAGCGGCAGGCTTACAAGAGACCCAGTACTTC.

The sample holds a few counts of this clone. This chain links TRBV2 with TRBJ1-2; D gene uncertain. With 7 bases removed from V and 2 bases from J, the gap between germline ends came to 11 bases. Per germline, CDR1 SNHLY and CDR2 FYNNEI. CDR3 length equals 13 residues. CDR3 loop: CASTREANYGYTF. The CDR3 DNA reads as TGTGCCAGCACTCGAGAGGCCAACTATGGCTACACCTTC.

The chain combines TRBV6-5 with TRBJ2-7; no definite D call. The ends were cut back, 0 bases at V and 2 bases at J, with 8 bases in the middle. CDR3 size: 14 residues. CDR1 and CDR2 (germline): MNHEY, SVGAGI. CDR3 coding DNA: TGTGCCAGCAGTTACTCGAGTTGGACCTACGAGCAGTACTTC. It yields the protein CASSYSSWTYEQYF.

For the CDR3, the DNA is TGTGCCTGGAGTGAGGAGTACGAGCAGTACTTC. This gives the protein CAWSEEYEQYF. V usage is TRBV30 and J usage is TRBJ2-5; D not certain. The J call is in doubt because the DNA end fits TRBJ2-7 better. CDR1 is GTSNPN, CDR2 SVGIG, per germline (reference sequence). The CDR3 totals 11 residues.

The chain carries TRBV18 and TRBJ2-1; D unclear. The CDR3 is made up of 16 amino acids. CDR1 is KGHSH and CDR2 is LQKENI in the germline V gene. The V end lost 3 bases, the J end lost 6 bases, and 18 bases lay between the germline ends. In nucleotides, the CDR3 is TGTGCCAGCTCACCCCTCGTCAGCGCCTCGATCAATGAGCAGTTCTTC. It codes for CASSPLVSASINEQFF.

This chain uses TRBV18 with TRBJ1-2; TRBD1 matches at 7 bases. The J segment lost 4 bases and the V segment lost 5 bases, leaving 13 bases of the junction unmatched. This CDR3 is 16 amino acids long. From germline, CDR1 is KGHSH and CDR2 LQKENI. The CDR3 is CASSKPGTAKVYGYTF. Here the CDR3 DNA reads TGTGCCAGCTCAAAACCTGGGACAGCTAAAGTCTATGGCTACACCTTC.

The chain couples TRBV10-3 to TRBJ1-1; no reliable D call. V lost 10 bases and J lost 1, with 10 bases in between. The germline V gene encodes CDR1 ENHRY and CDR2 SYGVKD. The CDR3 sequence is 12 residues long. The CDR3 loop reads CATQTGNTEAFF. CDR3 coding DNA: TGTGCCACCCAGACTGGGAACACTGAAGCTTTCTTT.

V and J are TRBV28 and TRBJ2-1; D might be TRBD2 (6 bases). The V end lost 2 bases, the J end lost 9 bases, and 23 bases lay between the germline ends. The CDR3 has 17 residues. Germline lookup yields CDR1 MDHEN and CDR2 SYDVKM. The CDR3 coding sequence is TGTGCCAGCAGTTTACTCCTGGTTACCGGGAGTAGCGGTGAGCAGTTCTTC. The encoded protein is CASSLLLVTGSSGEQFF. Full variable domain (missing parts from reference TRBV28 and TRBJ2-1): DVKVTQSSRYLVKRTGEKVFLECVQDMDHENMFWYRQDPGLGLRLIYFSYDVKMKEKGDIPEGYSVSREKKERFSLILESASTNQTSMYLCASSLLLVTGSSGEQFFGPGTRLTVL.

As concerns this clone: The germline gene is not matched at one end of the junction; a read error may be the cause. This chain links TRBV28 with TRBJ2-4; D perhaps matches TRBD2 (6 bases). Germline values: CDR1 MDHEN, CDR2 SYDVKM. CDR3 size: 11 residues. The DNA of the CDR3 is TGTGCCAGCAGGCGGGGTCTACATGAAGACTTC. Encoded protein: CASRRGLHEDF.

V gene TRBV28 combines with J gene TRBJ2-3; TRBD1 agrees at 10 bases. The CDR3 sequence is 13 residues long. Germline CDR1 and CDR2: MDHEN and SYDVKM. CDR3 sequence (DNA): TGTGCGAGCGAGGGACAGGGGCCAGATACGCAGTATTTT. It is translated as CASEGQGPDTQYF. The whole variable domain, filled in from reference TRBV28 and TRBJ2-3, reads DVKVTQSSRYLVKRTGEKVFLECVQDMDHENMFWYRQDPGLGLRLIYFSYDVKMKEKGDIPEGYSVSREKKERFSLILESASTNQTSMYLCASEGQGPDTQYFGPGTRLTVL.